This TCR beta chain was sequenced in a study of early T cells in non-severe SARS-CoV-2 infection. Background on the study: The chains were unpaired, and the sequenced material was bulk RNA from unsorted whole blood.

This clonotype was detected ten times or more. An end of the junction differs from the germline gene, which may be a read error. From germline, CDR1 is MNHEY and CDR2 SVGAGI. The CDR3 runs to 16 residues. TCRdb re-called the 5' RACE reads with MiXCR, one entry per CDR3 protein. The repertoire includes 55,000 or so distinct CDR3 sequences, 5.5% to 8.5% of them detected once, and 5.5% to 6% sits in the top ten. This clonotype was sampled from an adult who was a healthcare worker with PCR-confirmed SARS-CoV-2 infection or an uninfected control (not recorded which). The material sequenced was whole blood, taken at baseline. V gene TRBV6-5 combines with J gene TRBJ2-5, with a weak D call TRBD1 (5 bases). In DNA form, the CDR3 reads TGTGCCAGCAGTTACCTGTATCAGACAGCCATAACCAGGCAGGACTTC. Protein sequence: CASSYLYQTAITRQDF.